The 9 T cell receptor beta chains listed next were all sequenced from one sample in a study of T cells in localized non-small cell lung cancer. Here immunoSEQ multiplex PCR was the method, and the copy in TCRdb shows in-frame clones only, minus some. This table holds roughly 1,200 clones, about 20% found once. The sample consisted of normal lung tissue next to the tumor, taken before any cancer treatment. The receptor set was obtained from a male donor aged 60 or over with stage I lung adenocarcinoma.

A few counts support this clone. This chain joins TRBV9 and TRBJ1-1; D is ambiguous. The CDR3 has 13 residues. The germline V gene has CDR1 SGDLS and CDR2 YYNGEE. Trimming stripped 4 bases from V and 2 bases from J, with 9 bases between. The CDR3 DNA reads TGTGCCAGCAGCTTAAACAGAAACACTGAAGCTTTCTTT. Protein: CASSLNRNTEAFF. Based on the CDR3 plus reference TRBV9 and TRBJ1-1, the full variable domain is DSGVTQTPKHLITATGQRVTLRCSPRSGDLSVYWYQQSLDQGLQFLIQYYNGEERAKGNILERFSAQQFPDLHSELNLSSLELGDSALYFCASSLNRNTEAFFGQGTRLTVV.

This clone was seen only a few times. V gene TRBV6-8 combines with J gene TRBJ2-7, with 9 bases that match TRBD1. Unmatched junction bases numbered 6, after V lost 5 bases and J lost 4 bases. This CDR3 region has 14 residues. Germline lookup yields CDR1 MNHGY and CDR2 SAAAGT. The CDR3 loop is CASSRPGTGYEQYF. Here the CDR3 DNA reads TGTGCCAGCAGTCGACCCGGGACAGGGTACGAGCAGTACTTC.

J is TRBJ1-2 and V is TRBV6-8; 8 bases fit TRBD1. The germline CDR1 and CDR2 sequences are MNHGY and SAAAGT. Unmatched junction bases numbered 6, after V lost 5 bases and J lost 7 bases. The CDR3 consists of 13 residues. The CDR3 DNA is TGTGCCAGCAGTCACACCGACAGGGGTGGCTACACCTTC. Protein: CASSHTDRGGYTF.

This CDR3 is CASSLGTGRSETQYF. Here the CDR3 DNA reads TGCGCCAGCAGCTTGGGGACAGGGCGGTCGGAGACCCAGTACTTC. The chain is built from TRBV5-1 and TRBJ2-5, with 8 bases aligning to TRBD1. CDR1 and CDR2 (germline): SGHRS, YFSETQ. Losses at the gene ends were 0 bases for V and 5 bases for J; bases not matched to a gene: 6. The CDR3 has 15 amino acids.

This rearrangement joins TRBV11-3 to TRBJ1-6, with 7 bases matching TRBD1. Germline V gives CDR1 SGHNT, CDR2 YENEEA. Trimming removed 5 bases from V and 3 bases from J; junction bases left unmatched: 4. The CDR3 spans 15 residues. The CDR3 protein is CASSPGTDYNSPLHF. The CDR3 nucleotides read TGTGCCAGCAGCCCGGGGACAGACTATAATTCACCCCTCCACTTT.

The chain links TRBV19 to TRBJ1-1; D is unclear. The V gene lost 0 bases and the J gene lost 6 bases, with 11 bases spanning the gap. CDR3 length: 14 amino acids. Looked up from germline, CDR1 is LNHDA and CDR2 is SQIVND (reference sequence). CDR3 region: CASSIDIVRAEAFF. The CDR3 DNA sequence: TGTGCCAGTAGTATAGACATTGTTAGAGCTGAAGCTTTCTTT.

Judged by abundance, this clone is large (0.1 to 1%). J is TRBJ1-3 and V is TRBV9, with D uncertain. The V gene lost 0 bases and the J gene lost 2 bases, with 12 bases spanning the gap. Germline assignment: CDR1 SGDLS and CDR2 YYNGEE. CDR3 length equals 16 residues. CDR3: CASSVESQLAGNTIYF. The CDR3, as DNA: TGTGCCAGCAGCGTAGAAAGTCAGCTTGCTGGAAACACCATATATTTT.

This clone has just a few counts. The V and J genes are TRBV29-1 and TRBJ1-1; unclear D gene. This CDR3 region has 13 residues. Trimming took off 5 bases at V and 3 bases at J, with 13 bases between the two ends. Germline assignment: CDR1 SQVTM and CDR2 ANQGSEA. The CDR3 DNA follows: TGCAGCGTTAGATTGGGTAGTGACACTGAAGCTTTCTTT. Amino acid sequence: CSVRLGSDTEAFF. The full variable domain, completed using reference TRBV29-1 and TRBJ1-1, is SAVISQKPSRDICQRGTSLTIQCQVDSQVTMMFWYRQQPGQSLTLIATANQGSEATYESGFVIDKFPISRPNLTFSTLTVSNMSPEDSSIYLCSVRLGSDTEAFFGQGTRLTVV.

This clone is termed large. This chain connects TRBV25-1 to TRBJ2-3; D may be TRBD2 (6 bases). The CDR3 totals 13 residues. The germline V gene encodes CDR1 MGHDK and CDR2 SYGVNS. Trimming took 6 bases from V and 5 from J, leaving 12 bases between them. CDR3 nucleotides: TGTGCCAGCAGCCTTGGTAGCGGAGATACGCAGTATTTT. Translating gives CASSLGSGDTQYF.